This T cell receptor (beta chain) came from a study of blood T cells in healthy people across ages. In this sample, this clonotype turned up many times. The authors ran a second PCR of about 6 to 11 cycles using a sample-barcoded 5' primer and a J-beta primer mix. TCRdb re-analysed the 5' RACE reads in MiXCR, keeping a single row per CDR3 protein. Of about 930,000 distinct CDR3 sequences listed, about 29% are singletons. V was pared by 0 bases and J by 5 bases, with 7 bases of the junction left unmatched. The CDR3 extends over 16 amino acids. The germline CDR1 and CDR2 sequences are SGDLS and YYNGEE. In addition, the sample was reused for a study of T cells of mothers and their children.

This sequence originates from a woman between 35 and 50 years old in good health. Sequencing input: blood. This chain connects TRBV9 to TRBJ2-5; TRBD2 matches 10 bases. CDR3 residues: CASSVGTSGRMETQYF. In DNA form, the CDR3 reads TGTGCCAGCAGCGTAGGGACTAGCGGACGGATGGAGACCCAGTACTTC.